These T cell receptor beta chains were read from a single sample in a study of cytomegalovirus exposure and HLA in healthy donors. Measured with immunoSEQ multiplex PCR; TCRdb has only the in-frame clones, and not every one. The sample has some 110,000 clones; approximately 80% are singletons. Sequenced sample: PBMCs. These receptors all stem from a man aged 25 to 40 in good health and CMV-seronegative. The CDR3 runs from the conserved cysteine through the conserved F or W. The order of the fields is CDR3 protein, CDR3 DNA, J gene, V gene, clone size, D gene. The D gene is left open where the match is weak. Rows may omit the clone size; those that give it use once, few, many or a size class.

CASSRMGSRTQYF TGTGCCAGCAGCAGAATGGGCAGCCGGACCCAGTACTTC TRBJ2-5 TRBV7-9 NA NA
CASTAAGQVPGELFF TGTGCCAGCACCGCTGCAGGACAGGTTCCCGGGGAGCTGTTTTTT TRBJ2-2 TRBV7-6 NA TRBD1
CASSYGQGNYGYTF TGTGCCAGCAGCTACGGACAGGGGAACTATGGCTACACCTTC TRBJ1-2 TRBV9 NA TRBD1
CASRPGGSTDTQYF TGTGCCAGCAGGCCGGGGGGGAGCACAGATACGCAGTATTTT TRBJ2-3 TRBV25-1 few TRBD2
CASSSLLNTEAFF TGCGCCAGCAGCTCCCTCCTGAACACTGAAGCTTTCTTT TRBJ1-1 TRBV5-1 NA NA
CASSAGTNSYNEQFF TGTGCCAGCAGCGCCGGGACTAACTCTTACAATGAGCAGTTCTTC TRBJ2-1 TRBV9 once TRBD2
CASSEGTSGSTDTQYF TGCGCCAGCAGTGAGGGGACTAGCGGATCCACAGATACGCAGTATTTT TRBJ2-3 TRBV10-1 NA TRBD2
CASSPAVGQNEKLFF TGCGCCAGCAGCCCAGCCGTTGGACAGAATGAAAAACTGTTTTTT TRBJ1-4 TRBV5-1 NA NA
CASSAGTGGTYEQYF TGTGCCAGCAGCGCCGGGACAGGGGGCACCTACGAGCAGTACTTC TRBJ2-7 TRBV5-6 NA TRBD1
CASSQERSSYNSPLHF TGCGCCAGCAGCCAAGAAAGGAGCTCCTATAATTCACCCCTCCACTTT TRBJ1-6 TRBV4-3 NA NA
CASSVAGRGQPQHF TGTGCCAGCAGCGTAGCAGGGCGGGGCCAGCCCCAGCATTTT TRBJ1-5 TRBV9 NA NA
CASSQDSGNQPQHF TGCGCCAGCAGTCAAGACAGCGGCAATCAGCCCCAGCATTTT TRBJ1-5 TRBV5-1 once NA
CASSPFDRVEQYF TGTGCCAGCTCACCCTTTGACAGGGTCGAGCAGTACTTC TRBJ2-7 TRBV18 NA TRBD1
CASSSRGPSGREAQFF TGCGCCAGCAGCTCGCGTGGGCCTAGCGGGAGGGAGGCGCAGTTCTTC TRBJ2-1 TRBV5-1 NA TRBD2
CASSLSQGPTDEQFF TGTGCCAGTAGCCTAAGTCAGGGTCCGACCGATGAGCAGTTCTTC TRBJ2-1 TRBV19 NA NA
CASSIGTSGRDYEQYF TGTGCCAGCAGCATCGGGACTAGCGGGAGGGATTACGAGCAGTACTTC TRBJ2-7 TRBV5-5 few TRBD2
CASPGLAGVCQETQYF TGTGCTAGCCCGGGACTAGCGGGGGTCTGCCAAGAGACCCAGTACTTC TRBJ2-5 TRBV7-7 NA TRBD2
CASSLDGTGFSNQPQHF TGCGCCAGCAGCTTGGACGGAACAGGGTTCAGCAATCAGCCCCAGCATTTT TRBJ1-5 TRBV5-1 NA NA
CASSMGLPDDTQYF TGTGCCAGTAGTATGGGGCTTCCGGACGATACGCAGTATTTT TRBJ2-3 TRBV19 once NA
CASSQAPQENTEAFF TGCGCCAGCAGCCAAGCCCCGCAGGAGAACACTGAAGCTTTCTTT TRBJ1-1 TRBV4-1 once NA
CATSRVLSYEQYF TGTGCCACCAGCAGAGTCTTGAGCTACGAGCAGTACTTC TRBJ2-7 TRBV15 NA NA
CASSSRASYEQYF TGCGCCAGCAGTAGCAGGGCCTCCTACGAGCAGTACTTC TRBJ2-7 TRBV10-1 NA NA
CASSVGGSSGANVLTF TGTGCCAGCAGTGTTGGCGGATCCTCTGGGGCCAACGTCCTGACTTTC TRBJ2-6 TRBV25-1 few NA
CASSDPDHQPQHF TGTGCCAGCAGTGACCCAGATCATCAGCCCCAGCATTTT TRBJ1-5 TRBV6-1 NA NA
CASSPLQGTLSEQYF TGTGCCAGCAGCCCTCTACAGGGTACCCTATCCGAGCAGTACTTC TRBJ2-7 TRBV7-9 NA NA
CASSLEQGVYGYTF TGTGCCAGCAGCTTAGAACAGGGGGTCTATGGCTACACCTTC TRBJ1-2 TRBV7-2 NA TRBD1
CASSTFGQSNEKLFF TGTGCCAGTAGTACCTTCGGACAATCTAATGAAAAACTGTTTTTT TRBJ1-4 TRBV19 once NA
CASSVIGLADNEQFF TGTGCCAGCAGCGTCATCGGACTAGCGGACAATGAGCAGTTCTTC TRBJ2-1 TRBV7-6 once TRBD2
CASSFEGVFLSYGYTF TGTGCCAGCAGTTTTGAGGGGGTATTTCTCAGCTATGGCTACACCTTC TRBJ1-2 TRBV28 NA NA
CASSYRTDYEQYF TGCGCCAGCAGCTACCGGACAGACTACGAGCAGTACTTC TRBJ2-7 TRBV5-1 NA NA
CASSPKPELNTEAFF TGTGCCAGCTCACCAAAACCAGAACTGAACACTGAAGCTTTCTTT TRBJ1-1 TRBV18 few NA
CASSWWGGGEAFF TGTGCCAGCAGCTGGTGGGGAGGGGGAGAAGCTTTCTTT TRBJ1-1 TRBV5-5 NA NA
CASSRNQFPTITGGEQYF TGCGCCAGCAGCCGTAACCAATTCCCCACTATAACAGGGGGCGAGCAGTACTTC TRBJ2-7 TRBV4-3 NA TRBD1
CASSPQGAGNEKLFF TGTGCCAGCTCTCCACAGGGGGCTGGGAATGAAAAACTGTTTTTT TRBJ1-4 TRBV18 once TRBD1
CASSVGQGVGTNEKLFF TGTGCCAGCAGCGTGGGACAGGGGGTTGGAACTAATGAAAAACTGTTTTTT TRBJ1-4 TRBV9 NA TRBD1
CASSTQQGINYGYTF TGTGCCAGCAGCACACAACAGGGCATTAACTATGGCTACACCTTC TRBJ1-2 TRBV9 NA NA
CSVGGRVNTGELFF TGCAGCGTTGGAGGGAGAGTGAACACCGGGGAGCTGTTTTTT TRBJ2-2 TRBV29-1 NA NA
CASSLYRGTEAFF TGTGCCAGCAGTCTCTACAGGGGCACTGAAGCTTTCTTT TRBJ1-1 TRBV27 NA TRBD1
CASSGRTSGSFLGEQFF TGTGCCAGCAGTGGCCGGACTAGCGGGAGTTTTCTGGGTGAGCAGTTCTTC TRBJ2-1 TRBV2 NA TRBD2
CASTLGESSNQPQHF TGTGCCAGCACTCTCGGGGAGAGTAGCAATCAGCCCCAGCATTTT TRBJ1-5 TRBV6-6 NA NA
CASSLGTSGVTDTQYF TGCGCCAGCAGCTTGGGGACTAGCGGAGTCACAGATACGCAGTATTTT TRBJ2-3 TRBV5-1 NA TRBD2
CASSFRTGMDEKLFF TGTGCCAGTAGTTTTAGGACAGGGATGGATGAAAAACTGTTTTTT TRBJ1-4 TRBV19 NA TRBD1
CASSGPGQGAYEQFF TGTGCCAGCAGTGGGCCGGGACAGGGGGCCTATGAGCAGTTCTTC TRBJ2-1 TRBV27 few TRBD1
CASSIFADTGELFF TGTGCCAGTAGTATTTTTGCAGACACCGGGGAGCTGTTTTTT TRBJ2-2 TRBV19 NA NA
CATSGTGRTEQYF TGTGCCACCTCCGGGACAGGGAGGACCGAGCAGTACTTC TRBJ2-7 TRBV15 NA TRBD1
CASSHGTTEAFF TGTGCCAGCAGCCACGGTACGACTGAAGCTTTCTTT TRBJ1-1 TRBV27 NA NA
CASRVRAGYFGELFF TGTGCCAGCAGAGTTAGGGCAGGGTATTTCGGGGAGCTGTTTTTT TRBJ2-2 TRBV6-1 NA NA
CASTTDRDRGSYEQYF TGTGCCAGCACAACTGACCGGGACAGGGGCTCCTACGAGCAGTACTTC TRBJ2-7 TRBV5-6 NA TRBD1